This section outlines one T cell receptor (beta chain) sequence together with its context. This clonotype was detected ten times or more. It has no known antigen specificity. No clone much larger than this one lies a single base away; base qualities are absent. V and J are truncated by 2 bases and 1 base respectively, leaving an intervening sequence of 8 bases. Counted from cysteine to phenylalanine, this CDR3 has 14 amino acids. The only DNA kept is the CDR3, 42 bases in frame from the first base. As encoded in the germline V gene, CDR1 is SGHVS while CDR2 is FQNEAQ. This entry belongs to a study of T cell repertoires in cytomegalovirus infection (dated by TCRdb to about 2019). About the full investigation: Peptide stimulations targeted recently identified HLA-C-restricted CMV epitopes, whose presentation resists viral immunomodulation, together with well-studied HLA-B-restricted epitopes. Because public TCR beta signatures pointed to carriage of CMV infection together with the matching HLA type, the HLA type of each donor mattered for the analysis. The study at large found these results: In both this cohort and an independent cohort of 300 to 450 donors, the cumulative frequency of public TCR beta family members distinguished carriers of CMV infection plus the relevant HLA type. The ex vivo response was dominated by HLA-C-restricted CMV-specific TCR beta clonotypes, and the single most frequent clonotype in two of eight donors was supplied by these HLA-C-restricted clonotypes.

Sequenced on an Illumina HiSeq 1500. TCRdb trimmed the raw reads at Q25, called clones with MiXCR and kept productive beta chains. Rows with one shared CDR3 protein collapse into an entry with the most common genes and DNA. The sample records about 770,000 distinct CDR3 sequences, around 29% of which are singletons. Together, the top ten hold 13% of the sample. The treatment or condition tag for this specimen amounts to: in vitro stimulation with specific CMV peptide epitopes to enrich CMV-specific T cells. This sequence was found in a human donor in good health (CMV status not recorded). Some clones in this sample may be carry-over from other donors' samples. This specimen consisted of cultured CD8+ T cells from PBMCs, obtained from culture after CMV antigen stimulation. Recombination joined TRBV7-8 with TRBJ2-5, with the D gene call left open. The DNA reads TGTGCCAGCAGCTTATATTCCTCCCAAGAGACCCAGTACTTC. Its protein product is CASSLYSSQETQYF. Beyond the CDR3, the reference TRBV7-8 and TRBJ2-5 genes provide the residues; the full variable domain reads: GAGVSQSPRYKVAKRGQDVALRCDPISGHVSLFWYQQALGQGPEFLTYFQNEAQLDKSGLPSDRFFAERPEGSVSTLKIQRTQQEDSAVYLCASSLYSSQETQYFGPGTRLLVL.